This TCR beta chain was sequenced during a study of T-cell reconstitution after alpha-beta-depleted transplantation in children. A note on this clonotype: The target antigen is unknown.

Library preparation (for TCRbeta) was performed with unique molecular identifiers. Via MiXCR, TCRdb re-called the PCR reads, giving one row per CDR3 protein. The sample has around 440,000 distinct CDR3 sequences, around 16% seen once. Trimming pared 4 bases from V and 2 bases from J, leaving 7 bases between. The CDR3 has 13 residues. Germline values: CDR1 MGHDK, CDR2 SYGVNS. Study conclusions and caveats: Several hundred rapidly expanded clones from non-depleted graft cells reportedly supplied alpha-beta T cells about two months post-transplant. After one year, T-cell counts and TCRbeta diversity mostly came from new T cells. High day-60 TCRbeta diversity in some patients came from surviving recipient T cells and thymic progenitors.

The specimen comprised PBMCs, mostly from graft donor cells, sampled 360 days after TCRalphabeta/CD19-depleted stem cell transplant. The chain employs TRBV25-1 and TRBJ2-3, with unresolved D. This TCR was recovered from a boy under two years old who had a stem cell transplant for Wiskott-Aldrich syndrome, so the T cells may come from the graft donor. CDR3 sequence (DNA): TGTGCCAGCAGTGCCGGCCTCACAGATACGCAGTATTTT. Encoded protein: CASSAGLTDTQYF.